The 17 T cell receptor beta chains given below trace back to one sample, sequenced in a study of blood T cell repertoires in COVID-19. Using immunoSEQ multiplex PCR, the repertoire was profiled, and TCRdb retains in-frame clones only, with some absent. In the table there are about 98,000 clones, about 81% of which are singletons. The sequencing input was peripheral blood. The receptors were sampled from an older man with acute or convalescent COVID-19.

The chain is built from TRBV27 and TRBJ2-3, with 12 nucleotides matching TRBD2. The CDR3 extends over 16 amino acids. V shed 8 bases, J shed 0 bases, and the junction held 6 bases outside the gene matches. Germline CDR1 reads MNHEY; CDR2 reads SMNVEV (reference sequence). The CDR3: CASGTGTSGSTDTQYF. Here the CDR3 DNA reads TGTGCCAGCGGAACCGGGACTAGCGGGAGCACAGATACGCAGTATTTT.

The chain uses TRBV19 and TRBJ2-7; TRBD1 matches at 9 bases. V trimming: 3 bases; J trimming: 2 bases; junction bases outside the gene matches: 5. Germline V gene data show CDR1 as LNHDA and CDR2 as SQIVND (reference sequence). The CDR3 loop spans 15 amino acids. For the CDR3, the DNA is TGTGCCAGTAGTATCTCGACAGGGGGGACCTACGAGCAGTACTTC. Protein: CASSISTGGTYEQYF.

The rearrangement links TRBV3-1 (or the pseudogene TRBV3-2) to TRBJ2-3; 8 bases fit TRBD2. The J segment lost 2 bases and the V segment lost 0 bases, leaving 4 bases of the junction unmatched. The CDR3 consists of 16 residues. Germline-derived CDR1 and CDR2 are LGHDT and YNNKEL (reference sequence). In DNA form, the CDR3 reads TGTGCCAGCAGCCAAGATACTAGCGGAGTCACAGATACGCAGTATTTT. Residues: CASSQDTSGVTDTQYF.

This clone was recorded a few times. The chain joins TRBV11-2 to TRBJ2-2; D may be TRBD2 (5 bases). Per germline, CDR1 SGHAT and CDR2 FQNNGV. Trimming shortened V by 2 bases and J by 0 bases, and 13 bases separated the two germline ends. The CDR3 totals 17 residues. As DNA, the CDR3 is TGTGCCAGCAGCTTAATCGACTACTGGGCGAACACCGGGGAGCTGTTTTTT. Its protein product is CASSLIDYWANTGELFF.

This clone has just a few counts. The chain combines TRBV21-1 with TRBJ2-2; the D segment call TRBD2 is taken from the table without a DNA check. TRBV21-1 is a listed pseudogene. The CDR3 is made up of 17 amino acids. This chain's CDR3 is CASSKRIRMRRTGELFF. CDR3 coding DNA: TGTGCCAGCAGCAAGAGAATCAGAATGAGGAGGACCGGGGAGCTGTTTTTT.

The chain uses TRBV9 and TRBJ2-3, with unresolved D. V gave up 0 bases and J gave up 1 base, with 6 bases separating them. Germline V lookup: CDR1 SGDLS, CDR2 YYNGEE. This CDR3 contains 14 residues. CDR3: CASSVAFGTDTQYF. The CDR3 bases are TGTGCCAGCAGCGTAGCTTTCGGCACAGATACGCAGTATTTT.

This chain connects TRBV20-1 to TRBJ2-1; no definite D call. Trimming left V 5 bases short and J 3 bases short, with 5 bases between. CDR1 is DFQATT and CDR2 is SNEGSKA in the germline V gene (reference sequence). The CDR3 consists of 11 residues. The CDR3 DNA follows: TGCAGTGCTTCAAACTACAATGAGCAGTTCTTC. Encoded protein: CSASNYNEQFF.

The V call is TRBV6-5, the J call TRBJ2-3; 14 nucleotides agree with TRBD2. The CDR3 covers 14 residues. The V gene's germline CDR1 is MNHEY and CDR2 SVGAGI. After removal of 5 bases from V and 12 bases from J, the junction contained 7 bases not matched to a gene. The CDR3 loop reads CASSITGLAGAQYF. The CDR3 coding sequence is TGTGCCAGCAGTATTACGGGACTAGCGGGAGCTCAGTATTTT.

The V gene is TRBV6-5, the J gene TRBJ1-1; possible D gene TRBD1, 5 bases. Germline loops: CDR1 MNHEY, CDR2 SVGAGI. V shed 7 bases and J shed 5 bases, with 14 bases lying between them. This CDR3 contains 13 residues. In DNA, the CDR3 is TGTGCCAGCACTTTCAGGGTCGGGACTGAAGCTTTCTTT. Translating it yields CASTFRVGTEAFF.

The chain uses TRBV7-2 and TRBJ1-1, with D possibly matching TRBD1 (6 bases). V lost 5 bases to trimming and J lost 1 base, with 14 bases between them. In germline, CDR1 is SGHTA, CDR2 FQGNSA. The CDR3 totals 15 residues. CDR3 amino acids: CASSTQTGGNTEAFF. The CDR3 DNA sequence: TGTGCCAGCAGCACCCAGACAGGAGGGAACACTGAAGCTTTCTTT. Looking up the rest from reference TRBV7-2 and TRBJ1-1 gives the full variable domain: GAGVSQSPSNKVTEKGKDVELRCDPISGHTALYWYRQSLGQGLEFLIYFQGNSAPDKSGLPSDRFSAERTGGSVSTLTIQRTQQEDSAVYLCASSTQTGGNTEAFFGQGTRLTVV.

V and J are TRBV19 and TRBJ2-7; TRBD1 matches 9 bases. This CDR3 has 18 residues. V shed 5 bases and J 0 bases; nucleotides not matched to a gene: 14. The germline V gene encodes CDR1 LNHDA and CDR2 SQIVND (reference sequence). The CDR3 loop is CASSPINRQGGTSYEQYF. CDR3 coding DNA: TGTGCCAGTAGTCCAATCAATCGACAGGGGGGAACCTCCTACGAGCAGTACTTC.

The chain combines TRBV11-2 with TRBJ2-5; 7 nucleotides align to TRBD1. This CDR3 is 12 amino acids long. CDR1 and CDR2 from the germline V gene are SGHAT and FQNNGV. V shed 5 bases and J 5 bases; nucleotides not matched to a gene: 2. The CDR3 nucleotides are TGTGCCAGCAGCCAGGGACAGGAGACCCAGTACTTC. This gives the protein CASSQGQETQYF. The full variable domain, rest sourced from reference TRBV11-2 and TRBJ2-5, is EAGVAQSPRYKIIEKRQSVAFWCNPISGHATLYWYQQILGQGPKLLIQFQNNGVVDDSQLPKDRFSAERLKGVDSTLKIQPAKLEDSAVYLCASSQGQETQYFGPGTRLLVL.

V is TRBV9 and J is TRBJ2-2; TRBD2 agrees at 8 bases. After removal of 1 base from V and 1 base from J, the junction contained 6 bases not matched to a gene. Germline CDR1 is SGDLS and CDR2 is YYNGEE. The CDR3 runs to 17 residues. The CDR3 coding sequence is TGTGCCAGCAGCGTATCGGAGACTAGCGTGAACACCGGGGAGCTGTTTTTT. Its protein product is CASSVSETSVNTGELFF.

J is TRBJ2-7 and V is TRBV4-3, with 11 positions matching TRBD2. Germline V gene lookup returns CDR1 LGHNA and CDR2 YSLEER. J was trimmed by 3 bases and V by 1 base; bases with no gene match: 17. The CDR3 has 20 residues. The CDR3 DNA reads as TGCGCCAGCAGCCAAGGCGGGAGGGGCTCTACTAGCGGGAGTTTCTACGAGCAGTACTTC. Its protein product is CASSQGGRGSTSGSFYEQYF.

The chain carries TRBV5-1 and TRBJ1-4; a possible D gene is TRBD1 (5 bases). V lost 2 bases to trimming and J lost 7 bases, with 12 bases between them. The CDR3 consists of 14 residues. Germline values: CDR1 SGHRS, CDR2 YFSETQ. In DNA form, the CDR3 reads TGCGCCAGCAGCTTCCGGGAGGGGAGTGAAAAACTGTTTTTT. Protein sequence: CASSFREGSEKLFF.

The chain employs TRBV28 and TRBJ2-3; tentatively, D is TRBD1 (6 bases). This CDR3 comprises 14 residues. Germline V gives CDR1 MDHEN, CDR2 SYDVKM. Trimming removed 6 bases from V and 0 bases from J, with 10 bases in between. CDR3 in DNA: TGTGCCAGCAGACCCGGGACAAGCACAGATACGCAGTATTTT. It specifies CASRPGTSTDTQYF.

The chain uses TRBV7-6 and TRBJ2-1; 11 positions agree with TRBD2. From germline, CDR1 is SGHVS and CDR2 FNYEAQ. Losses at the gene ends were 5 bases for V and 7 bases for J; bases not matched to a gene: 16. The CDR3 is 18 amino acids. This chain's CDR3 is CASSKKGLAGGGSNEQFF. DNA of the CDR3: TGTGCCAGCAGCAAAAAAGGACTAGCGGGCGGAGGTAGTAATGAGCAGTTCTTC. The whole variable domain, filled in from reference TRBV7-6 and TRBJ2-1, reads GAGVSQSPRYKVTKRGQDVALRCDPISGHVSLYWYRQALGQGPEFLTYFNYEAQQDKSGLPNDRFSAERPEGSISTLTIQRTEQRDSAMYRCASSKKGLAGGGSNEQFFGPGTRLTVL.